Listed here are 8 T cell receptor beta chains from one sample, sequenced in a study of radiotherapy plus CTLA-4 blockade in lung cancer. The protocol was immunoSEQ multiplex PCR, while the TCRdb copy is restricted to in-frame clones and leaves out a portion. The data show more than 90,000 clones, approximately 84% seen once. The starting material was peripheral blood, obtained from a patient treated with radiotherapy plus ipilimumab. The origin of the receptors is a human donor with non-small cell lung cancer who had a partial response to radiotherapy plus ipilimumab.

V usage is TRBV6-1 and J usage is TRBJ1-1; tentative D call: TRBD1 (5 bases). Germline V gene data show CDR1 as MNHNS and CDR2 as SASEGT. The CDR3 sequence is 13 residues long. V dropped 6 bases and J dropped 1 base, with 9 bases sitting between them. The CDR3 DNA is TGTGCCAGCAGAAGCGACAGGAACACTGAAGCTTTCTTT. This translates into CASRSDRNTEAFF.

This clone was seen more than once but under ten times. The J gene is TRBJ2-1, the V gene TRBV5-4; 15 nucleotides match TRBD2. This CDR3 region has 18 residues. J was trimmed by 0 bases and V by 3 bases; bases with no gene match: 4. Germline loops: CDR1 SGHNT, CDR2 YYREEE (reference sequence). The CDR3 DNA reads TGTGCCAGCAGCTCCGGGACTAGCGGGGGGAGCTCCTACAATGAGCAGTTCTTC. Its translation: CASSSGTSGGSSYNEQFF. Full variable domain (outside the CDR3, taken from reference TRBV5-4 and TRBJ2-1): ETGVTQSPTHLIKTRGQQVTLRCSSQSGHNTVSWYQQALGQGPQFIFQYYREEENGRGNFPPRFSGLQFPNYSSELNVNALELDDSALYLCASSSGTSGGSSYNEQFFGPGTRLTVL.

V usage is TRBV4-1 and J usage is TRBJ1-5, with D possibly matching TRBD1 (6 bases). V was shortened by 4 bases and J by 0 bases, with 16 bases between the two germline ends. Germline lookup yields CDR1 MGHRA and CDR2 YSYEKL. This CDR3 is 17 amino acids long. The CDR3: CASSPRADSNSNQPQHF. In DNA, the CDR3 is TGCGCCAGCAGCCCCCGGGCGGACAGCAATAGCAATCAGCCCCAGCATTTT.

The rearrangement joins TRBV30 to TRBJ2-3, with D hard to call. Germline CDR1 GTSNPN, CDR2 SVGIG (reference sequence). V lost 0 bases, J lost 0 bases, and 10 bases lay in between. The CDR3 sequence is 15 residues long. The CDR3 coding sequence is TGTGCCTGGAGTGTAGACGGGTTTAGCACAGATACGCAGTATTTT. Translated: CAWSVDGFSTDTQYF.

J is TRBJ1-2 and V is TRBV27; TRBD1 is a possible D gene (6 bases). This CDR3 spans 13 amino acids. V lost 3 bases and J 7 bases, leaving 12 bases between the germline ends. Germline CDR1 MNHEY, CDR2 SMNVEV (reference sequence). Here the CDR3 DNA reads TGTGCCAGCAGTTTCTCAGGGGCAGGTGGCTACACCTTC. Amino acids: CASSFSGAGGYTF.

The chain employs TRBV6-5 and TRBJ2-7; possible D gene TRBD2, 5 bases. The CDR3 has 14 residues. Trimming left V 0 bases short and J 7 bases short, with 13 bases between. Per the germline V gene, CDR1 is MNHEY and CDR2 is SVGAGI. Written as DNA, the CDR3 is TGTGCCAGCAGTTACTCCCCCAGCCGAGGGGAGCAGTACTTC. This translates into CASSYSPSRGEQYF.

In DNA, the CDR3 is TGTGCCACCAGCAGAGACCGGTCCACCGGGGAGCTGTTTTTT. Its translation is CATSRDRSTGELFF. The genes are TRBV15 and TRBJ2-2, with no clear D. Trimming took off 0 bases at V and 4 bases at J, with 6 bases between the two ends. Germline values: CDR1 LNHNV, CDR2 YYDKDF (reference sequence). This CDR3 comprises 14 residues.

This clone was counted between two and nine times. A much larger clone differs from this one at a single base, so this may be a read error. This chain uses TRBV2 with TRBJ1-1; 7 positions match TRBD1. Germline CDR1 and CDR2: SNHLY and FYNNEI. The CDR3 runs 13 residues. V was clipped by 7 bases and J by 0 bases; unmatched bases: 2. The CDR3 protein is CASMGQMNTEAFF. Written as DNA, the CDR3 is TGTGCCAGCATGGGACAGATGAACACTGAAGCTTTCTTT.